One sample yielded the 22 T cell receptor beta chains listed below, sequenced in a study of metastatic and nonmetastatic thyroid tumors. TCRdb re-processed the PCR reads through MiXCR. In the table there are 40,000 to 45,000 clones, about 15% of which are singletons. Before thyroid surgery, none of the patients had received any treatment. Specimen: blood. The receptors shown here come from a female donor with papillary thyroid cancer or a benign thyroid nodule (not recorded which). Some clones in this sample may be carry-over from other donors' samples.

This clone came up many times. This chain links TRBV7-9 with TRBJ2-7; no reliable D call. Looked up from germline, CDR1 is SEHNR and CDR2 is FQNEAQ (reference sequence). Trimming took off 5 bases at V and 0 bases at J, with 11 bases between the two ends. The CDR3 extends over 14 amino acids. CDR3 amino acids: CASSPPHNSYEQYF. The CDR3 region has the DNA TGTGCCAGCAGCCCGCCGCACAACTCCTACGAGCAGTACTTC. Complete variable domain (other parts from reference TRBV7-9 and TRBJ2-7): DTGVSQNPRHKITKRGQNVTFRCDPISEHNRLYWYRQTLGQGPEFLTYFQNEAQLEKSRLLSDRFSAERPKGSFSTLEIQRTEQGDSAMYLCASSPPHNSYEQYFGPGTRLTVT.

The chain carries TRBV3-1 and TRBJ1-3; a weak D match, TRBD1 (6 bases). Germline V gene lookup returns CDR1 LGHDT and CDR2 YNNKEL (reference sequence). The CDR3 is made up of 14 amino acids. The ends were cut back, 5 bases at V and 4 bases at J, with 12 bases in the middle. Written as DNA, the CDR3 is TGTGCCAGCAGCGAACGTGGACAGGGAAACACCATATATTTT. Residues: CASSERGQGNTIYF.

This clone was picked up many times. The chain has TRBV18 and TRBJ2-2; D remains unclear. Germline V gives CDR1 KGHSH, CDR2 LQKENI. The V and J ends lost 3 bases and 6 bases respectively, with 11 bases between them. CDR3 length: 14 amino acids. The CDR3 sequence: CASSPRLEPGELFF. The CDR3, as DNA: TGTGCCAGCTCACCCCGTTTAGAGCCCGGGGAGCTGTTTTTT.

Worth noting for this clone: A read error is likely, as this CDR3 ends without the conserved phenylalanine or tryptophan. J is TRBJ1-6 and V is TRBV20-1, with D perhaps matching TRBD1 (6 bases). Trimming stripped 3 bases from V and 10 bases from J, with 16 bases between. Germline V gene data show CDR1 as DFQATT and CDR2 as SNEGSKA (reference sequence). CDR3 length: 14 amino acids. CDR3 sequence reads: CSARGTGWGSPLHS. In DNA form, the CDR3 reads TGCAGTGCTAGGGGAACAGGGTGGGGATCACCCCTCCACTCT.

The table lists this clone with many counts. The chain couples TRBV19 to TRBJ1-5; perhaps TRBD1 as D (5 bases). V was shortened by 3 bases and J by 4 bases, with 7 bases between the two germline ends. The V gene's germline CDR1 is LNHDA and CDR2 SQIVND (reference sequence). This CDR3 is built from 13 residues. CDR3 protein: CASSMGGNQPQHF. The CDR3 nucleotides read TGTGCCAGTAGTATGGGGGGGAATCAGCCCCAGCATTTT.

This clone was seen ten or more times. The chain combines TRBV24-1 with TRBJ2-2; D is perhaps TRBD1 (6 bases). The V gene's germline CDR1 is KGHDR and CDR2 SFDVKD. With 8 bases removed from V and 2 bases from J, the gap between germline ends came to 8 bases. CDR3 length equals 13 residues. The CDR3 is CATTGENTGELFF. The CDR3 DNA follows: TGTGCCACCACAGGGGAAAACACCGGGGAGCTGTTTTTT.

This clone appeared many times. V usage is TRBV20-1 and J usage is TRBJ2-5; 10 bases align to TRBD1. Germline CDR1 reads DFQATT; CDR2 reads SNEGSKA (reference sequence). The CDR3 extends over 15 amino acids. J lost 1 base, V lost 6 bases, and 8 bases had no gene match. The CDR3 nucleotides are TGCAGTGCACAGGACAGGGGGTCAGGCCAAGAGACCCAGTACTTC. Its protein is CSAQDRGSGQETQYF.

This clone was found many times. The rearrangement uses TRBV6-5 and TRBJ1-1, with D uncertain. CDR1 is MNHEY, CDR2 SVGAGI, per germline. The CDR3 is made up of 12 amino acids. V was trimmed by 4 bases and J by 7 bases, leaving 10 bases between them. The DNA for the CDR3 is TGTGCCAGCAGTTCTCGTCCTGGTGAAGCTTTCTTT. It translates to CASSSRPGEAFF.

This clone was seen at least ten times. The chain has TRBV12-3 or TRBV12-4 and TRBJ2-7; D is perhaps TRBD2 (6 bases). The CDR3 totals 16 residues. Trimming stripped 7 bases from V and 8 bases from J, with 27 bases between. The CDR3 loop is CASTAGSRGRVFKQYF. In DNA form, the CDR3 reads TGTGCCAGCACCGCGGGGTCGCGGGGCCGAGTTTTCAAGCAGTACTTC.

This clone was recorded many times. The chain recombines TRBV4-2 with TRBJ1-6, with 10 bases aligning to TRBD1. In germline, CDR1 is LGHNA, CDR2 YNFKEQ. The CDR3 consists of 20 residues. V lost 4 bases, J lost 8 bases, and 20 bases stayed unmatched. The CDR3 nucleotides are TGTGCCAGCAGCCCCGCCGGGACAGGGGCAGTGGGGGTCGTTTATTCACCCCTCCACTTT. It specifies CASSPAGTGAVGVVYSPLHF.

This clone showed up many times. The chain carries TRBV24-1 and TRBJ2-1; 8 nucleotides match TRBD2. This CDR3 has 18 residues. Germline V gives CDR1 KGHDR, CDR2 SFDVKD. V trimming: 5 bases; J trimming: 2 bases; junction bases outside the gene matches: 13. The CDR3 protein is CATSGAPTSGHTYNEQFF. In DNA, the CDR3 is TGTGCCACCAGTGGCGCTCCTACTAGCGGACATACCTACAATGAGCAGTTCTTC.

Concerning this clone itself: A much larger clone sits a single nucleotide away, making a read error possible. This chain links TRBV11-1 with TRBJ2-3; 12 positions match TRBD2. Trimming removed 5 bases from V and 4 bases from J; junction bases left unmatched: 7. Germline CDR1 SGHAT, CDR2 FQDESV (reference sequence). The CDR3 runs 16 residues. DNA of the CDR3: TGTGCCAGCAGCACTAGCGGGGGGAGGAGGGCAGATACGCAGTATTTT. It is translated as CASSTSGGRRADTQYF.

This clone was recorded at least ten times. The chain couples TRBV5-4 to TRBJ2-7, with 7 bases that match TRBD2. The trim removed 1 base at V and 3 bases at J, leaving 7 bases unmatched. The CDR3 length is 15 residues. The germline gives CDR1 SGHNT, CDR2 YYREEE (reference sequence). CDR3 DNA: TGTGCCAGCAGCTTGATGGGACTAAGAAGCTACGAGCAGTACTTC. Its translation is CASSLMGLRSYEQYF.

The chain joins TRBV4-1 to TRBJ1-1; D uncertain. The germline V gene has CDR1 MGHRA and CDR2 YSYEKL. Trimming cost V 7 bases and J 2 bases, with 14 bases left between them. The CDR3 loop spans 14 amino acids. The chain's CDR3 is CASIQGLVNTEAFF. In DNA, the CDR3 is TGCGCCAGCATTCAAGGGCTGGTAAACACTGAAGCTTTCTTT.

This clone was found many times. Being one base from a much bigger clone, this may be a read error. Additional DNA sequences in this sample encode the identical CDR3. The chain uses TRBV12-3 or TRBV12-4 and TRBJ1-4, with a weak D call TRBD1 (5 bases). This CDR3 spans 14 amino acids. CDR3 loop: CASSPGRFNEKLFF. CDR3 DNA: TGTGCCAGCAGTCCGGGACGCTTTAATGAAAAATTGTTTTTT.

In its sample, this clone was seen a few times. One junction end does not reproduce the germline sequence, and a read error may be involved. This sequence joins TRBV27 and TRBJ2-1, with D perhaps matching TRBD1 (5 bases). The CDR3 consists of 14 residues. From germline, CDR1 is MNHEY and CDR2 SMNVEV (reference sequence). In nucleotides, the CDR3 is TGTGCCAGCAGTTTTGGGGCAACCGACAATGATCAGTTCTTC. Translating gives CASSFGATDNDQFF.

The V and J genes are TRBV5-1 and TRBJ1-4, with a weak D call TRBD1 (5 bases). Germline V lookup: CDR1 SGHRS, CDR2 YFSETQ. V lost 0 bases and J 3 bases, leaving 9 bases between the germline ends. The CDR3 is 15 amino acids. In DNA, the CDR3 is TGCGCCAGCAGCTTGGTAGGGGAGGCTAATGAAAAACTGTTTTTT. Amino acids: CASSLVGEANEKLFF.

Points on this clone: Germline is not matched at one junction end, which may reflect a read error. This chain's CDR3 is CASSLDGDPNGELLF. The CDR3 DNA reads as TGTGCTAGCAGCTTAGACGGGGACCCAAACGGGGAGCTGCTTTTT. V gene TRBV7-7 combines with J gene TRBJ2-2; D possibly uses TRBD1 or TRBD2 (5 bases each). CDR1 is SSHAT and CDR2 is FNYEAQ in the germline V gene (reference sequence). The CDR3 is 15 amino acids.

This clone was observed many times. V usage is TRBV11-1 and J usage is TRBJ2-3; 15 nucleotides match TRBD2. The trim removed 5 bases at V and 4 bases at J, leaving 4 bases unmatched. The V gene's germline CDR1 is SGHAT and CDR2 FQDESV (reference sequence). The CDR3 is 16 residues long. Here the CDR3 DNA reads TGTGCCAGCAGCCGGGGACTAGCGGGGGGCTCAGATACGCAGTATTTT. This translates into CASSRGLAGGSDTQYF.

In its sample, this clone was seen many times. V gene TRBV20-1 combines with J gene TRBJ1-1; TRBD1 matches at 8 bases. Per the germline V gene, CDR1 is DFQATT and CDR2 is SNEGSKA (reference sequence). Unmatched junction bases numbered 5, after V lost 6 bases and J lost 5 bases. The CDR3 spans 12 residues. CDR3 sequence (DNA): TGCAGTGCGAGGACAGGGAGGACTGAAGCTTTCTTT. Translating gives CSARTGRTEAFF.

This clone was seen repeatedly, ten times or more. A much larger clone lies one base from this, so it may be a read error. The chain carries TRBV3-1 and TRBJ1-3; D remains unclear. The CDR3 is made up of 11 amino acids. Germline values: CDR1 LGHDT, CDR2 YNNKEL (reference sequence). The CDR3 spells CASLTGNAIYF. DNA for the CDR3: TGTGCCAGCCTGACTGGAAACGCCATATATTTT.

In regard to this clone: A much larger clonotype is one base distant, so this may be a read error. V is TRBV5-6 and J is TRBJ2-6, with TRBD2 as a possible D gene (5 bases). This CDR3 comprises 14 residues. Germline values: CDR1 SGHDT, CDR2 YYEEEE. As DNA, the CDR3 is TGTGCCAGCAGCCGGACTTCCTTGGCCAACTTCCTGACTTTC. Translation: CASSRTSLANFLTF.